The T cell receptor beta chain described here comes from a study of tumor and adjacent non-tumor tissue in lung cancer. The template was RNA from unsorted bulk tissue. TCRbeta libraries were built with three rounds of nested PCR, modified from ARM-PCR. TCRdb ran MiXCR on the multiplex PCR reads and lists one entry per CDR3 protein. The sample has approximately 76,000 distinct CDR3 sequences, roughly 70% seen once. The CDR3 is 13 amino acids. The germline V gene has CDR1 MNHEY and CDR2 SVGAGI. In the case of this clonotype: A read error may produce the germline difference seen at one junction end.

The sample comprised lung tumor tissue. The chain joins TRBV6-5 to TRBJ1-1, with D unclear. This clonotype was sampled from a woman aged 70-85 years with non-small cell lung cancer. The CDR3: CASSRDMNTEVFF. CDR3 bases: TGTGCCAGCAGTAGGGATATGAACACTGAAGTTTTCTTT.